This T cell receptor (beta chain) is from a study of blood T cell repertoires in COVID-19. About the study: Acute-phase and convalescent COVID-19 samples originated in the United States, Italy and Spain. T cells, B-cell-depleted T cells, or PBMCs supplied cDNA or gDNA.

This CDR3 spans 16 amino acids. CDR1 and CDR2 (germline): SGHDT, YYEEEE. V was clipped by 2 bases and J by 4 bases, with 16 bases between them. Original analysis: The assay estimated nucleated cells by amplifying reference gene primers. Assay used: immunoSEQ multiplex PCR; TCRdb lists only in-frame clones, some missing. The V and J calls and clone size were taken over from that table, and D and trimming were inferred from the DNA. The table records about 220,000 clones, roughly 80% of them present only once. The chain recombines TRBV5-6 with TRBJ2-1; D might be TRBD1 (5 bases). Sequencing was carried out using peripheral blood. This receptor was obtained from a human donor in a cohort sampled during active COVID-19. The CDR3 DNA reads TGTGCCAGCAGCTTATACACTACGACAGTATACAATGAGCAGTTCTTC. It codes for CASSLYTTTVYNEQFF.